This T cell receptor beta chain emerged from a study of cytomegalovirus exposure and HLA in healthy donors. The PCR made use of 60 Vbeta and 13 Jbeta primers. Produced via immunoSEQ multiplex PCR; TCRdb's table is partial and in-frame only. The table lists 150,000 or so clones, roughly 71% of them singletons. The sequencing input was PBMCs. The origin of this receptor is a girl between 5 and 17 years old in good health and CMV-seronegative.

The CDR3 sequence: CASSPSGLSTDTQYF. In DNA form, the CDR3 reads TGTGCCAGCAGCCCTTCGGGACTAAGCACAGATACGCAGTATTTT. V usage is TRBV7-3 and J usage is TRBJ2-3; TRBD2 aligns across 7 bases. Trimming took 5 bases from V and 0 from J; bases not matched to a gene: 5. The CDR3 consists of 15 residues. Germline loops: CDR1 SGHTA, CDR2 FQGTGA.